This T cell receptor beta chain was obtained from a study of T cells in Graves' hyperthyroidism and ophthalmopathy. Trimming cost V 5 bases and J 2 bases, with 15 bases left between them. The CDR3 runs 16 residues. Germline loops: CDR1 SGHAT, CDR2 FQNNGV. Ten or more counts support this clonotype. What was amplified from RNA transcripts were TCR beta CDR3 regions. A first-round RT-PCR of the TCR CDR3 used the HTBI primer set. TCRdb itself ran the multiplex PCR reads through MiXCR, one entry per CDR3 protein. The sample consists of hundreds of thousands of distinct CDR3 sequences, around 20% of them appearing once.

This sequence originates from a woman between 45 and 60 years old with Graves' hyperthyroidism that later progressed to Graves' ophthalmopathy. The rearrangement uses TRBV11-2 and TRBJ2-2; D is unclear. Sequenced: blood. CDR3 amino acids: CASSLTGRGNTGELFF. The CDR3 region has the DNA TGTGCCAGCAGCCTAACCGGGCGCGGAAACACCGGGGAGCTGTTTTTT.